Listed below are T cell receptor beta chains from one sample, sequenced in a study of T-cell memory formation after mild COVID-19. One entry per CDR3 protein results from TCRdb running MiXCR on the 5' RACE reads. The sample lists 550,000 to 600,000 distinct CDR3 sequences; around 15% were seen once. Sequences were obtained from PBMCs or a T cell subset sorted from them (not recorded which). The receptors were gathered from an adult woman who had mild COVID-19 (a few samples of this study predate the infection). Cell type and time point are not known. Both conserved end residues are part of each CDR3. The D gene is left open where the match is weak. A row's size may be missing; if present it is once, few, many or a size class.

TGTGCCAGCAGCCCTCGGCCCGAGTCGGCTAGTAGCTACGAGCAGTACTTC | CASSPRPESASSYEQYF | many | . | TRBJ2-7 | TRBV9
TGTGCCAGCTGGGAACGGGGTGAGCAGTTCTTC | CASWERGEQFF | few | . | TRBJ2-1 | TRBV7-9
TGTGCCAGCAGTGAATTCGGGCCTGTCCATGAGCAGTTCTTC | CASSEFGPVHEQFF | . | . | TRBJ2-1 | TRBV25-1
TGTGCCAGCAGGGTCAGACCCCAAGAGACCCAGTACTTC | CASRVRPQETQYF | few | . | TRBJ2-5 | TRBV27
TGTGCCAGCAGTTTACAGGAGGGCGCTGAAGCTTTCTTT | CASSLQEGAEAFF | few | . | TRBJ1-1 | TRBV12-3/TRBV12-4
TGTGCCAGCTCACCACGGACAGGGAGCGGTCGATCACCCCTCCACTTT | CASSPRTGSGRSPLHF | few | TRBD1 | TRBJ1-6 | TRBV18
TGTGCCAGCAGTGAAGCCCTACAGGGGAGCGACGAGCAGTACTTC | CASSEALQGSDEQYF | . | TRBD1 | TRBJ2-7 | TRBV6-1
TGTGCCAGCAGCTTGGGAGGACAGCGTGAAGCTTTCTTT | CASSLGGQREAFF | few | . | TRBJ1-1 | TRBV7-9
TGTGCCAGCAGTTACGGACGAAGTGATGCGGCTTTCTTT | CASSYGRSDAAFF | few | . | TRBJ1-1 | TRBV6-5
TGTGCCAGCGGATCCTATTTGGGGGTCCCGGCTGAAGCTTTCTTT | CASGSYLGVPAEAFF | few | . | TRBJ1-1 | TRBV7-9
TGTGCCAGCGGGCCATACAGGGGCTCCAGCTATGGCTACACCTTC | CASGPYRGSSYGYTF | few | TRBD1 | TRBJ1-2 | TRBV6-1
TGTGCCAGCAGCCCCGATGGAGGCGTATGGAACACTGAAGCTTTCTTT | CASSPDGGVWNTEAFF | . | . | TRBJ1-1 | TRBV3-1
TGTGCCAGCAGTCATCGACTAGCGGGTCTACAAGAGACCCAGTACTTC | CASSHRLAGLQETQYF | few | TRBD2 | TRBJ2-5 | TRBV11-2
TGTGCCAGCAGCTCTACTAGGGGCTACACCTTC | CASSSTRGYTF | . | . | TRBJ1-2 | TRBV12-3/TRBV12-4
TGCAGTGCTAGAGGGTCTGGGGATGGTGGGGAGCTGTTTTTT | CSARGSGDGGELFF | . | . | TRBJ2-2 | TRBV20-1
TGTGCCAGCAAACAAGTAGAACAAGAGACCCAGTACTTC | CASKQVEQETQYF | many | . | TRBJ2-5 | TRBV12-3/TRBV12-4
TGTGCCAGCAGTTCGGTACCCCACGAGGCTTTCTTT | CASSSVPHEAFF | many | . | TRBJ1-1 | TRBV12-3/TRBV12-4
TGTGCCAGCCGATACAGGGGGCGAAACACTGAAGCTTTCTTT | CASRYRGRNTEAFF | few | TRBD1 | TRBJ1-1 | TRBV7-8
TGTGCCAGCAGGGAGCTTTCCGCCGCGGGGAATGAGCAGTTCTTC | CASRELSAAGNEQFF | . | . | TRBJ2-1 | TRBV5-4
TGCGCCAGCAGAACAGGGTCAGATACGCAGTATTTT | CASRTGSDTQYF | . | . | TRBJ2-3 | TRBV4-1
TGTGCCAGCAGAGTAGCGGGTGCTAGCACAGATACGCAGTATTTT | CASRVAGASTDTQYF | few | TRBD2 | TRBJ2-3 | TRBV6-1
TGTGCCAGCAGCCAAGCCGGACTAGCGGGGCGTCAGCAGACCCAGTACTTC | CASSQAGLAGRQQTQYF | . | TRBD2 | TRBJ2-5 | TRBV7-9
TGCAGCGCCTCCCCGCCCGGGAGGGGGGCTAGCACAGATACGCAGTATTTT | CSASPPGRGASTDTQYF | . | TRBD2 | TRBJ2-3 | TRBV29-1